Each of the 4 T cell receptor beta chains below was sequenced from the same sample in a study of cytomegalovirus exposure and HLA in healthy donors (dated 2017 in TCRdb). Library method: the immunoSEQ multiplex PCR assay. A mixture of 60 forward primers for TCR Vbeta segments and 13 reverse primers for TCR Jbeta segments was used in the multiplex PCR. TCRdb provides this immuneACCESS table in a form limited to in-frame rearrangements. Some clones are lacking; in checked studies, under half of them reflect an unresolved V gene, and why the rest are absent is not known. The sample table shows around 64,000 clones, and just over 85% are seen once. The ten biggest clones cover 1.5% to 2.5% of the sample. The sequenced sample was PBMCs. Receptors were obtained from a woman in her thirties in good health and CMV-seronegative.

A word on this clone: One junction end disagrees with the germline gene, perhaps due to a read error. This chain joins TRBV7-3 and TRBJ2-7; 10 bases align to TRBD1. The CDR3 sequence is 13 residues long. Germline V gene lookup returns CDR1 SGHTA and CDR2 FQGTGA. CDR3 amino acids: CASSLIGTGERYF. CDR3 coding DNA: TGTGCCAGCAGCTTAATTGGGACAGGGGAGCGGTACTTC.

This clone has just a few counts. The V and J genes are TRBV6-1 and TRBJ2-7; 7 bases agree with TRBD2. This CDR3 is built from 14 residues. With 2 bases clipped from V and 3 bases from J, the junction kept 4 bases outside the gene matches. From germline, CDR1 is MNHNS and CDR2 SASEGT. The CDR3 coding sequence is TGTGCCAGCAGTGAACTAGCGGTAGTCTACGAGCAGTACTTC. Translated: CASSELAVVYEQYF.

In DNA form, the CDR3 reads TGTGCCAGCAGCTTTAACCGGCGGGAGTTTACAATGGAGACCCAGTACTTC. It specifies CASSFNRREFTMETQYF. The chain recombines TRBV7-2 with TRBJ2-5, with 7 nucleotides matching TRBD2. Germline CDR1 SGHTA, CDR2 FQGNSA. The trim removed 3 bases at V and 5 bases at J, leaving 15 bases unmatched. The CDR3 is 17 residues long.

The CDR3 region has the DNA TGTGCCAGCAGCCCCGGACAGGGAGGAGAGACCCAGTACTTC. It specifies CASSPGQGGETQYF. The chain has TRBV11-2 and TRBJ2-5, with 8 bases fitting TRBD1. The trim removed 5 bases at V and 4 bases at J, leaving 6 bases unmatched. There are 14 residues in the CDR3. Looked up from germline, CDR1 is SGHAT and CDR2 is FQNNGV. Full variable domain (missing parts from reference TRBV11-2 and TRBJ2-5): EAGVAQSPRYKIIEKRQSVAFWCNPISGHATLYWYQQILGQGPKLLIQFQNNGVVDDSQLPKDRFSAERLKGVDSTLKIQPAKLEDSAVYLCASSPGQGGETQYFGPGTRLLVL.